This TCR beta chain was identified in a study of blood T cell repertoires in COVID-19. Overall study: Some COVID-19 samples were acute and others convalescent; all came from the United States, Italy and Spain.

Germline lookup yields CDR1 MDHEN and CDR2 SYDVKM. The CDR3 has 15 residues. The junction had 9 bases not matched to a gene; V was cut back by 6 bases and J by 2 bases. The study counted Cohort 3 donors as recovered given two negative PCRs, clearance, or symptom resolution. Generated by immunoSEQ multiplex PCR, the TCRdb table keeps only in-frame clones and is missing some. Of 200,000 or so clones in the sample, about 80% were seen once. The receptor comes from a man aged 40-55 years who had recovered from COVID-19. Material: PBMCs or T cells enriched from blood (not recorded which). The gene calls are TRBV28 and TRBJ2-7; 8 nucleotides align to TRBD2. Here the CDR3 DNA reads TGTGCCAGCAGCCTAAGCGGGGGAGAGACCTACGAGCAGTACTTC. Translation: CASSLSGGETYEQYF.